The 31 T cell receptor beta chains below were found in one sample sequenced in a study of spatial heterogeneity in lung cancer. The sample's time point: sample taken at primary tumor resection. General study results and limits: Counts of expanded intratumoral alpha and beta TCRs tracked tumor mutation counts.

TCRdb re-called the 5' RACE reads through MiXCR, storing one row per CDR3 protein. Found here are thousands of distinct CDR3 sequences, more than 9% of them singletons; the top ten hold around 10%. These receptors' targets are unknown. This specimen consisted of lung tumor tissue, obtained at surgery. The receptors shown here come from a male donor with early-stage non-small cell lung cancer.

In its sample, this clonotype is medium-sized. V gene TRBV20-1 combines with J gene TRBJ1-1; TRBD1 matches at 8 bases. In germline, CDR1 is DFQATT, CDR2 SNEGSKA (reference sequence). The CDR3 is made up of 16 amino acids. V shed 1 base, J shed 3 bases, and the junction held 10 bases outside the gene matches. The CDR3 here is CSARAHTGGPDTEAFF. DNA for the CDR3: TGCAGTGCTAGAGCGCACACAGGGGGACCCGACACTGAAGCTTTCTTT.

The CDR3 region is CASSRPGGLEQYF. The CDR3 DNA sequence: TGCGCCAGCAGCCGGCCCGGGGGCCTCGAGCAGTACTTC. J is TRBJ2-7 and V is TRBV5-1; either TRBD1 or TRBD2 may fit D (6 bases each). The germline V gene encodes CDR1 SGHRS and CDR2 YFSETQ. CDR3 length: 13 amino acids. V was trimmed by 4 bases and J by 6 bases, leaving 14 bases between them.

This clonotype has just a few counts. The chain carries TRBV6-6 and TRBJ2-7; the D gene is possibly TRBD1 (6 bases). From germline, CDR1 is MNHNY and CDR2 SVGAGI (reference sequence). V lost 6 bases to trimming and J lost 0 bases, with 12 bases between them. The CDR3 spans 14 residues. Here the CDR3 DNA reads TGTGCCAGCAGGACGACAGGAAGCTCCTACGAGCAGTACTTC. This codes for CASRTTGSSYEQYF.

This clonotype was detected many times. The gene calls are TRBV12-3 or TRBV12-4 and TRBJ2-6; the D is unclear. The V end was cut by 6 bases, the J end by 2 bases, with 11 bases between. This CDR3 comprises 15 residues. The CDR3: CASSLTGAGANVLTF. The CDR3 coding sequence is TGTGCCAGCAGCCTAACTGGGGCTGGGGCCAACGTCCTGACTTTC.

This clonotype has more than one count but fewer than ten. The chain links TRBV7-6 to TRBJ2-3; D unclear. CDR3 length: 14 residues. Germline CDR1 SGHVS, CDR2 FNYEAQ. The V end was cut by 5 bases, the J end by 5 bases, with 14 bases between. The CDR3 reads CASSQSRVGDTQYF. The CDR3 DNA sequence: TGTGCCAGCAGCCAAAGTCGGGTCGGAGATACGCAGTATTTT. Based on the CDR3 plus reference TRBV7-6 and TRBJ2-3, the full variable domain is GAGVSQSPRYKVTKRGQDVALRCDPISGHVSLYWYRQALGQGPEFLTYFNYEAQQDKSGLPNDRFSAERPEGSISTLTIQRTEQRDSAMYRCASSQSRVGDTQYFGPGTRLTVL.

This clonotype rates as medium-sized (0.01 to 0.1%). In DNA, the CDR3 is TGCGCCAGCAGCATAACTCAGGGTTTTGAGGAGACCCAGTACTTC. Translating gives CASSITQGFEETQYF. This chain joins TRBV5-1 and TRBJ2-5, with a tentative D call TRBD1 (5 bases). From germline, CDR1 is SGHRS and CDR2 YFSETQ. This CDR3 is 15 amino acids long. The ends were cut back, 4 bases at V and 5 bases at J, with 18 bases in the middle.

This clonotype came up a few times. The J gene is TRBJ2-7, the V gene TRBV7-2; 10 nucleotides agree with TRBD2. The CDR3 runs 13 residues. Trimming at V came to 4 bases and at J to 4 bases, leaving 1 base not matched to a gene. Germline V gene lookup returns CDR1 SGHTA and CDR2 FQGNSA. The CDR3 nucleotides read TGTGCCAGCAGCTCACTAGCGGGGTACGAGCAGTACTTC. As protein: CASSSLAGYEQYF. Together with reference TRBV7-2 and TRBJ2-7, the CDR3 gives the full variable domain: GAGVSQSPSNKVTEKGKDVELRCDPISGHTALYWYRQSLGQGLEFLIYFQGNSAPDKSGLPSDRFSAERTGGSVSTLTIQRTQQEDSAVYLCASSSLAGYEQYFGPGTRLTVT.

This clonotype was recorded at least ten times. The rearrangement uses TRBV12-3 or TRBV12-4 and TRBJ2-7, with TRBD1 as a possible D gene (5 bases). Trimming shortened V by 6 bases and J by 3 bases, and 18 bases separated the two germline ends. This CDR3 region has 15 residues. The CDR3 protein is CASRSNRQTNYEQYF. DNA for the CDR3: TGTGCCAGCAGGTCCAATAGACAGACCAACTACGAGCAGTACTTC.

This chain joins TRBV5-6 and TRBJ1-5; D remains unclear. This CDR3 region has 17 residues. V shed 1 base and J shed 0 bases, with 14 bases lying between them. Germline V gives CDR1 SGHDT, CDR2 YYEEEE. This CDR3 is CASSLRNTDYSNQPQHF. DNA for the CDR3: TGTGCCAGCAGCTTGAGAAATACGGATTATAGCAATCAGCCCCAGCATTTT.

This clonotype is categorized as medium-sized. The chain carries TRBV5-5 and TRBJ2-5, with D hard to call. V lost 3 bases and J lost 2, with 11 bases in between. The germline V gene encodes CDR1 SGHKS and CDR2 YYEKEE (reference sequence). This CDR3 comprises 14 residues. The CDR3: CASSYSLGQETQYF. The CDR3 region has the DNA TGTGCCAGCAGCTACAGCTTAGGGCAAGAGACCCAGTACTTC. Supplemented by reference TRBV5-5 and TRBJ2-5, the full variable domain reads DAGVTQSPTHLIKTRGQQVTLRCSPISGHKSVSWYQQVLGQGPQFIFQYYEKEERGRGNFPDRFSARQFPNYSSELNVNALLLGDSALYLCASSYSLGQETQYFGPGTRLLVL.

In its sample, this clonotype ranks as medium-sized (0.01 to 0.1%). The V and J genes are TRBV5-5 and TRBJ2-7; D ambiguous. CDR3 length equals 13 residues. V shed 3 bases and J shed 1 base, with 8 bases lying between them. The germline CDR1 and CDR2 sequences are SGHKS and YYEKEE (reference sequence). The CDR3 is CASSSYQSYEQYF. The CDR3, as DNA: TGTGCCAGCAGCTCGTACCAATCCTACGAGCAGTACTTC. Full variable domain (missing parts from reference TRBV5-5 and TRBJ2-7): DAGVTQSPTHLIKTRGQQVTLRCSPISGHKSVSWYQQVLGQGPQFIFQYYEKEERGRGNFPDRFSARQFPNYSSELNVNALLLGDSALYLCASSSYQSYEQYFGPGTRLTVT.

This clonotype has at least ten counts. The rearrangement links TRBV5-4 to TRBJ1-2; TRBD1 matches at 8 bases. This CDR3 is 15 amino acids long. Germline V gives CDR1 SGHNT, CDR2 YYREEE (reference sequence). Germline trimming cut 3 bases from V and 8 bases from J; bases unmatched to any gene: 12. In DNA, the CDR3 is TGTGCCAGCAGCTCCCGGTCGGACAGGGTAAAGGGCTACACCTTC. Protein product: CASSSRSDRVKGYTF.

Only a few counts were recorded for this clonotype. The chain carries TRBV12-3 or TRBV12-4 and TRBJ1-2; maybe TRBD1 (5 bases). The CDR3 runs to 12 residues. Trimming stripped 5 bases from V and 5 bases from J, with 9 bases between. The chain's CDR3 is CASSRDLYGYTF. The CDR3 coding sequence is TGTGCCAGCAGTCGGGACCTATATGGCTACACCTTC.

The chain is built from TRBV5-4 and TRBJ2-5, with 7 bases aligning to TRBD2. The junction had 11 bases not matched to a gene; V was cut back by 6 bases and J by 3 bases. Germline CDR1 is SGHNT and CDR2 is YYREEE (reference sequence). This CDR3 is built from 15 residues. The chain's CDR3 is CASTAGDGGEETQYF. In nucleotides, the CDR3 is TGTGCCAGCACTGCGGGAGATGGTGGAGAAGAGACCCAGTACTTC.

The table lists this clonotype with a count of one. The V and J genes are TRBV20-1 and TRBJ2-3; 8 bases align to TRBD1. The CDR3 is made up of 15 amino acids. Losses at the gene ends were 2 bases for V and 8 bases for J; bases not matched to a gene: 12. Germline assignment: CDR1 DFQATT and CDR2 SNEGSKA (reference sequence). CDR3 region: CSARYLGQDLGTQYF. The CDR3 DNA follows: TGCAGTGCTAGATATCTGGGACAGGACTTAGGTACGCAGTATTTT.

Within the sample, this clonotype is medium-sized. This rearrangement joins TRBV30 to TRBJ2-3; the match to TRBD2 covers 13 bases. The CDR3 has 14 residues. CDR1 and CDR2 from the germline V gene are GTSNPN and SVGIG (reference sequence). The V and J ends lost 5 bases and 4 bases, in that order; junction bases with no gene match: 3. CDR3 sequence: CAWGLAGAADTQYF. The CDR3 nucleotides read TGTGCCTGGGGACTAGCGGGAGCCGCAGATACGCAGTATTTT.

The CDR3 coding sequence is TGTGCCAGCAGCCCCAAGCGAGAGCCCAATGAGCAGTTCTTC. Amino acid sequence: CASSPKREPNEQFF. This sequence joins TRBV7-2 and TRBJ2-1; unclear D gene. Trimming cost V 5 bases and J 6 bases, with 14 bases left between them. Germline V gene data show CDR1 as SGHTA and CDR2 as FQGNSA. The CDR3 is 14 residues long. Variable domain in full (rest from reference TRBV7-2 and TRBJ2-1): GAGVSQSPSNKVTEKGKDVELRCDPISGHTALYWYRQSLGQGLEFLIYFQGNSAPDKSGLPSDRFSAERTGGSVSTLTIQRTQQEDSAVYLCASSPKREPNEQFFGPGTRLTVL.

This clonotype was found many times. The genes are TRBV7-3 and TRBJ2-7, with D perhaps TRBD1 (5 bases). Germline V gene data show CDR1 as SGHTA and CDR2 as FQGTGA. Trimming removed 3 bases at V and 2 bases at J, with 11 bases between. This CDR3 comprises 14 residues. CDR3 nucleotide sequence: TGTGCCAGCAGCTTGGGGCAGGCCCCCTACGAGCAGTACTTC. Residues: CASSLGQAPYEQYF. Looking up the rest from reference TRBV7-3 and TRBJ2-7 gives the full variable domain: GAGVSQTPSNKVTEKGKYVELRCDPISGHTALYWYRQSLGQGPEFLIYFQGTGAADDSGLPNDRFFAVRPEGSVSTLKIQRTERGDSAVYLCASSLGQAPYEQYFGPGTRLTVT.

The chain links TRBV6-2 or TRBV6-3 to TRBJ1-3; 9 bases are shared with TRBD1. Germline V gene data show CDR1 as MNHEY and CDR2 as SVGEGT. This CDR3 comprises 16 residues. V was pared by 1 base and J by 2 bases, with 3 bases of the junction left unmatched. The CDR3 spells CASSYYGQGTGNTIYF. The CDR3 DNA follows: TGTGCCAGCAGTTACTACGGACAGGGGACTGGAAACACCATATATTTT.

DNA of the CDR3: TGTGCCAGCACCCGGGACATCGGGTATGGGGAGCAGTACTTC. It codes for CASTRDIGYGEQYF. The V gene is TRBV28, the J gene TRBJ2-7; a possible D gene is TRBD1 (6 bases). Trimming took off 7 bases at V and 7 bases at J, with 20 bases between the two ends. Germline CDR1 reads MDHEN; CDR2 reads SYDVKM. The length of the CDR3 is 14 residues. Combining the CDR3 with reference TRBV28 and TRBJ2-7 gives the whole variable domain DVKVTQSSRYLVKRTGEKVFLECVQDMDHENMFWYRQDPGLGLRLIYFSYDVKMKEKGDIPEGYSVSREKKERFSLILESASTNQTSMYLCASTRDIGYGEQYFGPGTRLTVT.

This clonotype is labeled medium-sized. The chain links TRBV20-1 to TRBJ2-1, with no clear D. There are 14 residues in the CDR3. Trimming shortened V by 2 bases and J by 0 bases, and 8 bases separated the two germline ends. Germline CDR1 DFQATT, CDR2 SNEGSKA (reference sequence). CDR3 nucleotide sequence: TGCAGTGCTAGACGCGCCAGCTCCTACAATGAGCAGTTCTTC. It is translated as CSARRASSYNEQFF.

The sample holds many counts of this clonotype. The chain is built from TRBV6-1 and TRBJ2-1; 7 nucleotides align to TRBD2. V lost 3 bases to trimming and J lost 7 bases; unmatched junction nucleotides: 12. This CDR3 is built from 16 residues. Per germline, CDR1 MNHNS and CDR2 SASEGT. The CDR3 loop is CASSDPSRGSWNEQFF. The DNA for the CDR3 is TGTGCCAGCAGTGACCCCTCCCGCGGGAGTTGGAATGAGCAGTTCTTC.

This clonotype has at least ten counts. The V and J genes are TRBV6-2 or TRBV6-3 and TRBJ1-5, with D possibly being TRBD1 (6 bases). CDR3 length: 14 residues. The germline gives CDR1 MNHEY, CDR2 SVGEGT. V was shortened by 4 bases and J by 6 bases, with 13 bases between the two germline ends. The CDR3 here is CASSSPGGGQPQHF. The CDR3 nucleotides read TGTGCCAGCAGTTCACCCGGGGGCGGTCAGCCCCAGCATTTT.

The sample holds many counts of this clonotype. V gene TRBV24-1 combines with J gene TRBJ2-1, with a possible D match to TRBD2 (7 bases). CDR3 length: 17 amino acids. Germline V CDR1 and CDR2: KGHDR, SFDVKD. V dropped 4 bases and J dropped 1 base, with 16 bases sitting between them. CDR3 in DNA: TGTGCCACCAGTGAAACGGGGGGCGGGAGATCCTACAATGAGCAGTTCTTC. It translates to CATSETGGGRSYNEQFF.

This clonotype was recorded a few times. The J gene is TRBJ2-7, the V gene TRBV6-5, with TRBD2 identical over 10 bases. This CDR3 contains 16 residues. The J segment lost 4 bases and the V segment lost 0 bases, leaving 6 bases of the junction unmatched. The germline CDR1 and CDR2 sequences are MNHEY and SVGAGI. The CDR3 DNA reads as TGTGCCAGCAGTTACTCGCCTAGCGGGGGACCGTACGAGCAGTACTTC. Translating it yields CASSYSPSGGPYEQYF.

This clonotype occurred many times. The CDR3: CSALRGTVRDSQGDTQYF. Written as DNA, the CDR3 is TGCAGTGCTCTCAGGGGGACGGTCCGGGACTCTCAGGGGGATACGCAGTATTTT. This chain uses TRBV20-1 with TRBJ2-3; possibly TRBD1 for D (7 bases). The V end lost 5 bases, the J end lost 6 bases, and 30 bases lay between the germline ends. The CDR3 is 18 residues long. The germline V gene has CDR1 DFQATT and CDR2 SNEGSKA (reference sequence).

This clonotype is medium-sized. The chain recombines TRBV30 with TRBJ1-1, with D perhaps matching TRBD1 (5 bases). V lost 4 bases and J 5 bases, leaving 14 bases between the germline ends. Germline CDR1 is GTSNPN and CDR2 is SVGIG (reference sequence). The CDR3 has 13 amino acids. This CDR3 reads CAWIREGFTEAFF. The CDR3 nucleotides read TGTGCCTGGATCCGAGAGGGGTTTACTGAAGCTTTCTTT.

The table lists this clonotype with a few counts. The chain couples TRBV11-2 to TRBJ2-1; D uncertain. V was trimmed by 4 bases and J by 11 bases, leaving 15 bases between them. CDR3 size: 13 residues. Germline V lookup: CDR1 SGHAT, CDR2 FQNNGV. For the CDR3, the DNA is TGTGCCAGCAGCTCAAGTAAGGAGATGAAGCAGTTCTTC. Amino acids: CASSSSKEMKQFF.

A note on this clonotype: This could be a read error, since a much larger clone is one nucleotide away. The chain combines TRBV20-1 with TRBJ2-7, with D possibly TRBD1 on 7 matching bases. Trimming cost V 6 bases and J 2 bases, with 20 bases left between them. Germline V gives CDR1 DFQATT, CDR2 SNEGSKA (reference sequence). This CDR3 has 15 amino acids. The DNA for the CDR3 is TGCAGTGCCACCCGCGGGACAGACTCACCCTACGAGCAGTACTTC. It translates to CSATRGTDSPYEQYF.

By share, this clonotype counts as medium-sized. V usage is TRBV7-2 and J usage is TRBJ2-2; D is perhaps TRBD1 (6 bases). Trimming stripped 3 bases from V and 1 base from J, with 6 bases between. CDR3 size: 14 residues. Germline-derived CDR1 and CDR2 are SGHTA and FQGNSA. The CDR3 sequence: CASSLTGNTGELFF. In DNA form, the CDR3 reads TGTGCCAGCAGCTTGACAGGGAACACCGGGGAGCTGTTTTTT.

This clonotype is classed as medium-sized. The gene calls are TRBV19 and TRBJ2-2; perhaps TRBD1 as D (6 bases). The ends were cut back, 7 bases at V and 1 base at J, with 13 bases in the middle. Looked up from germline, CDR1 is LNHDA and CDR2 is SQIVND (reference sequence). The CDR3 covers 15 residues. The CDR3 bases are TGTGCCAGTAAAAGACTACAGGGGAACACCGGGGAGCTGTTTTTT. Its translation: CASKRLQGNTGELFF.